The 16 T cell receptor beta chains below come from one sample, sequenced in a study of control samples from healthy donors and cancer patients. The method was immunoSEQ multiplex PCR; TCRdb's version includes in-frame clones alone and lacks a portion of them. The sample lists 95,000 to 100,000 clones, about 89% occurring once. The specimen sequenced was blood. Every receptor here comes from a man younger than 45 in good health.

This clone was recorded only once. The chain carries TRBV19 and TRBJ2-1; 10 bases line up with TRBD2. With V trimmed by 3 bases and J by 7 bases, 6 bases remained unmatched. Germline V gene data show CDR1 as LNHDA and CDR2 as SQIVND (reference sequence). This CDR3 spans 15 amino acids. CDR3 in amino acids: CASSIQAGGRNEQFF. In DNA form, the CDR3 reads TGTGCCAGTAGTATCCAAGCGGGGGGGCGAAATGAGCAGTTCTTC.

The chain combines TRBV6-5 with TRBJ1-1; the D is unclear. This CDR3 is built from 14 residues. V lost 6 bases to trimming and J lost 1 base, with 12 bases between them. Germline loops: CDR1 MNHEY, CDR2 SVGAGI. The CDR3 sequence: CASSPDLWNTEAFF. The CDR3 nucleotides are TGTGCCAGCAGCCCGGACCTTTGGAACACTGAAGCTTTCTTT.

This clone was detected only a few times. J is TRBJ1-2 and V is TRBV12-3 or TRBV12-4, with unresolved D. V lost 4 bases and J 2 bases, leaving 8 bases between the germline ends. The length of the CDR3 is 13 residues. CDR3 in amino acids: CASSSGGNYGYTF. The DNA for the CDR3 is TGTGCCAGCAGTTCCGGAGGGAACTATGGCTACACCTTC.

The chain carries TRBV18 and TRBJ2-1; tentatively, D is TRBD1 or TRBD2 (5 bases each). The V end was cut by 3 bases, the J end by 10 bases, with 13 bases between. Germline CDR1 is KGHSH and CDR2 is LQKENI. The CDR3 contains 13 residues. CDR3 in DNA: TGTGCCAGCTCACCGCAAGCCAGGGACGAGCAGTTCTTC. Protein product: CASSPQARDEQFF.

V is TRBV6-5 and J is TRBJ2-7; the match to TRBD1 covers 9 bases. The J segment lost 3 bases and the V segment lost 6 bases, leaving 9 bases of the junction unmatched. The CDR3 is 15 residues long. Germline V CDR1 and CDR2: MNHEY, SVGAGI. CDR3 nucleotide sequence: TGTGCCAGCAGACCGGGGGGACAGGGACACTACGAGCAGTACTTC. Protein sequence: CASRPGGQGHYEQYF.

Here the CDR3 reads CSVRGHTGNTIYF. In nucleotides, the CDR3 is TGCAGCGTAAGGGGCCATACAGGAAACACCATATATTTT. The chain uses TRBV29-1 and TRBJ1-3; D might be TRBD1 (5 bases). This CDR3 comprises 13 residues. Deletions cut 6 bases from V and 4 bases from J, with 13 bases between. The V gene's germline CDR1 is SQVTM and CDR2 ANQGSEA.

This chain joins TRBV4-1 and TRBJ2-6; D not resolved. The CDR3 is 17 residues long. The ends were cut back, 0 bases at V and 2 bases at J, with 11 bases in the middle. The germline gives CDR1 MGHRA, CDR2 YSYEKL. This CDR3 reads CASSQELMGTGANVLTF. DNA for the CDR3: TGCGCCAGCAGCCAAGAATTGATGGGGACTGGGGCCAACGTCCTGACTTTC.

This clone was counted a few times. V and J are TRBV27 and TRBJ1-5; no reliable D call. The CDR3 totals 15 residues. Trimming left V 2 bases short and J 0 bases short, with 8 bases between. Germline-derived CDR1 and CDR2 are MNHEY and SMNVEV (reference sequence). CDR3 protein: CASSLRQASNQPQHF. The DNA of the CDR3 is TGTGCCAGCAGTTTACGGCAGGCTAGCAATCAGCCCCAGCATTTT.

The chain recombines TRBV5-4 with TRBJ2-5, with D tentatively TRBD1 or TRBD2 (5 bases each). This CDR3 is built from 14 residues. CDR1 is SGHNT and CDR2 is YYREEE in the germline V gene (reference sequence). V gave up 3 bases and J gave up 2 bases, with 11 bases separating them. This CDR3 reads CASSSLGDQETQYF. The CDR3 bases are TGTGCCAGCAGCTCCTTGGGGGATCAAGAGACCCAGTACTTC.

V and J are TRBV7-2 and TRBJ2-7, with TRBD2 matching over 9 bases. Germline V gene data show CDR1 as SGHTA and CDR2 as FQGNSA. V was clipped by 3 bases and J by 3 bases; unmatched bases: 0. CDR3 length: 13 amino acids. CDR3 amino acids: CASSFSGSYEQYF. CDR3 in DNA: TGTGCCAGCAGCTTTAGCGGGAGCTACGAGCAGTACTTC.

The chain recombines TRBV27 with TRBJ1-5; TRBD1 matches 8 bases. The CDR3 sequence is 16 residues long. Germline lookup yields CDR1 MNHEY and CDR2 SMNVEV (reference sequence). V trimming: 4 bases; J trimming: 7 bases; junction bases outside the gene matches: 12. This CDR3 is CASSSLARTGYQPQHF. The CDR3 DNA reads TGTGCCAGCAGTTCTCTTGCGAGGACAGGGTACCAGCCCCAGCATTTT.

The V call is TRBV20-1, the J call TRBJ1-4; D remains ambiguous. The germline V gene encodes CDR1 DFQATT and CDR2 SNEGSKA (reference sequence). CDR3 size: 11 residues. Trimming removed 5 bases at V and 8 bases at J, with 9 bases between. CDR3 nucleotide sequence: TGCAGTGCTTGGATCAGGGAAAAACTGTTTTTT. Translated, it gives CSAWIREKLFF.

This clone appeared a few times. V gene TRBV7-2 combines with J gene TRBJ1-1, with D perhaps TRBD1 (5 bases). The CDR3 runs 13 residues. The V gene's germline CDR1 is SGHTA and CDR2 FQGNSA. V was pared by 5 bases and J by 3 bases, with 10 bases between. The CDR3 region has the DNA TGTGCCAGCAGCGACCAGGGTTACACTGAAGCTTTCTTT. Protein: CASSDQGYTEAFF.

The rearrangement joins TRBV5-1 to TRBJ2-5; 9 nucleotides match TRBD1. The V and J ends lost 7 bases and 3 bases, in that order; junction bases with no gene match: 7. This CDR3 has 14 amino acids. Germline lookup yields CDR1 SGHRS and CDR2 YFSETQ. DNA for the CDR3: TGCGCCAGCCGAAGGACAGGGGTGGAAGAGACCCAGTACTTC. Its translation: CASRRTGVEETQYF.

The J gene is TRBJ2-3, the V gene TRBV9, with TRBD2 identical over 7 bases. CDR1 SGDLS and CDR2 YYNGEE come from the germline V gene. V gave up 4 bases and J gave up 1 base; unmatched junction bases: 6. The CDR3 runs 15 residues. In nucleotides, the CDR3 is TGTGCCAGCAGCCCGCCGGGGGGACGCACAGATACGCAGTATTTT. It encodes CASSPPGGRTDTQYF.

Comments on this clone: The sample holds other DNA sequences that translate to the same CDR3. The CDR3 here is CASRGLKDTQYF. As DNA, the CDR3 is TGTGCCAGCAGGGGACTGAAAGATACGCAGTATTTT. The chain carries TRBV28 and TRBJ2-3; a weak D match, TRBD2 (6 bases). CDR1 and CDR2 from the germline V gene are MDHEN and SYDVKM. Trimming shortened V by 6 bases and J by 5 bases, and 9 bases separated the two germline ends. CDR3 length: 12 amino acids.